The clone carrying this TCR beta chain was seen a few times. The antigen is undetermined. The data were obtained in a study of cytomegalovirus exposure and HLA in healthy donors. Study as a whole: Genotyping of roughly 400 donors showed that around 81% belonged to the Caucasian-associated ancestry cluster.

Use of 60 Vbeta and 13 Jbeta primers characterized the PCR. Measured with immunoSEQ multiplex PCR; TCRdb has only the in-frame clones, and not every one. The sample carries more than 150,000 clones, 84% recorded once. Study-wide results and limits: One cluster of highly shared sequence variants probably arose as a sequencing artifact. There were a few CMV-associated chains whose specificity for CMV antigens was confirmed in vitro.

Sequenced input: PBMCs. This clonotype originated in a girl aged 2 to 10 in good health and CMV-seropositive.

CDR3 sequence: CASRMTDHEQYF. The CDR3 coding sequence is TGTGCCAGCAGGATGACAGATCACGAGCAGTACTTC. The chain combines TRBV6-1 with TRBJ2-7, with TRBD1 as a possible D gene (5 bases). The CDR3 has 12 residues. CDR1 is MNHNS, CDR2 SASEGT, per germline. Between the trimmed V and J ends, which lost 6 bases and 5 bases, there was a span of 11 bases.